This T cell receptor (beta chain) emerged from a study of shared clonotypes between healthy human individuals. V was cut by 3 bases and J by 3 bases, with 12 bases left in between. Germline assignment: CDR1 LNHDA and CDR2 SQIVND (reference sequence). CDR3 length equals 15 residues. Around 30,000 T cell genomes (around 200 ng DNA) went into each sorted-subset replicate. The method was immunoSEQ multiplex PCR; TCRdb's version includes in-frame clones alone and lacks a portion of them. Of roughly 1,500,000 clones listed, less than 99% were seen once; the top ten hold around 0.38%. The genes are TRBV19 and TRBJ1-5, with unresolved D. The TCR originated in a man aged 30-40 years in good health. The sequenced material came from naive CD4+ T cells sorted from blood. Sample subset: CD45RA+ positively selected. The DNA for the CDR3 is TGTGCCAGTAGTATCAGCGGACCCAACAATCAGCCCCAGCATTTT. Its translation: CASSISGPNNQPQHF.